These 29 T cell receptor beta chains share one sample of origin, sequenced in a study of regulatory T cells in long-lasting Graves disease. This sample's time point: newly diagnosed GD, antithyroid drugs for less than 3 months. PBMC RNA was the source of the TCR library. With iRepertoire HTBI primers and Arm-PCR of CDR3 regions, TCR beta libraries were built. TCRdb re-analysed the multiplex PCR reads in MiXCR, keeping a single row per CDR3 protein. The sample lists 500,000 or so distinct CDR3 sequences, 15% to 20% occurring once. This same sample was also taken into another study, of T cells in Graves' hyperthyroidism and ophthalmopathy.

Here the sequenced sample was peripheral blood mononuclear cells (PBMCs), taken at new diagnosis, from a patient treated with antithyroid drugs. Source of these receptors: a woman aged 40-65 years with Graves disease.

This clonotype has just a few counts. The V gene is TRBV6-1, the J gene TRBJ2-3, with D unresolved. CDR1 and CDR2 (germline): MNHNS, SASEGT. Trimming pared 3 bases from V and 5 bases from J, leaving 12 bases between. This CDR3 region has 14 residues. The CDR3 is CASSDPPGGDTQYF. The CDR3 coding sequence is TGTGCCAGCAGTGATCCCCCGGGTGGAGATACGCAGTATTTT.

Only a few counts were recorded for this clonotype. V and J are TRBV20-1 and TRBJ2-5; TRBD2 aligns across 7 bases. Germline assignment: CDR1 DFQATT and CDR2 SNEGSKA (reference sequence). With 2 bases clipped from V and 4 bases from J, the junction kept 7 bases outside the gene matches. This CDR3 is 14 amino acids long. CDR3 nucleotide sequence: TGCAGTGCTAGAAAGGGGCGGGGGAGAGAGACCCAGTACTTC. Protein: CSARKGRGRETQYF.

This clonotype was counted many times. This CDR3 reads CASSHTGAVEAFF. The CDR3 DNA reads as TGTGCCAGCAGCCATACAGGAGCGGTTGAAGCTTTCTTT. V usage is TRBV11-3 and J usage is TRBJ1-1; D may be TRBD1 (5 bases). V was cut by 5 bases and J by 7 bases, with 14 bases left in between. The CDR3 totals 13 residues. Germline V lookup: CDR1 SGHNT, CDR2 YENEEA.

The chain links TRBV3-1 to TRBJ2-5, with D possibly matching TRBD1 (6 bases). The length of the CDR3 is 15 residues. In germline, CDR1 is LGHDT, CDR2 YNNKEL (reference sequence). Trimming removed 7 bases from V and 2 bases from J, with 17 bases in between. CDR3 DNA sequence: TGTGCCAGCACCCCTACCGGGACATCTCAAGAGACCCAGTACTTC. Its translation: CASTPTGTSQETQYF.

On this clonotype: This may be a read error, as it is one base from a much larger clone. The CDR3 loop is CASIGATNEELFF. Written as DNA, the CDR3 is TGTGCCAGCATCGGGGCAACTAATGAAGAACTGTTTTTT. The chain employs TRBV2 and TRBJ1-4, with a weak D call TRBD1 (5 bases). This CDR3 spans 13 amino acids. Germline V CDR1 and CDR2: SNHLY, FYNNEI.

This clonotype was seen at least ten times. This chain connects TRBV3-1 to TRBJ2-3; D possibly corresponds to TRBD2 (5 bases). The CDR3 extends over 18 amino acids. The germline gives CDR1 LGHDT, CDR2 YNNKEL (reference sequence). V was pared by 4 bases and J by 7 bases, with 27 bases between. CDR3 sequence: CASSPDRGFGLQHYTQYF. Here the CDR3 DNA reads TGTGCCAGCAGCCCAGATCGCGGTTTCGGACTCCAGCACTATACGCAGTATTTT.

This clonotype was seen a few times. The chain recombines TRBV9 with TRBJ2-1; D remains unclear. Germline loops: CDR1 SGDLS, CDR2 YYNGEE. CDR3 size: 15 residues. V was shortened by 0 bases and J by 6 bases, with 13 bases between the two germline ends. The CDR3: CASSVDGSWRNEQFF. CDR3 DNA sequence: TGTGCCAGCAGCGTAGATGGTTCCTGGCGCAATGAGCAGTTCTTC.

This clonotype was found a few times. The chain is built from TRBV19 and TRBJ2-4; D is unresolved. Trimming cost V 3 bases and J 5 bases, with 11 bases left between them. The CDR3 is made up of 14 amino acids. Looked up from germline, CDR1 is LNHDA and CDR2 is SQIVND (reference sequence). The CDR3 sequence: CASSMDGIQNIQYF. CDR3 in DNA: TGTGCCAGTAGTATGGATGGGATTCAAAACATTCAGTACTTC. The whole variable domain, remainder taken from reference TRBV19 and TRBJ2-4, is DGGITQSPKYLFRKEGQNVTLSCEQNLNHDAMYWYRQDPGQGLRLIYYSQIVNDFQKGDIAEGYSVSREKKESFPLTVTSAQKNPTAFYLCASSMDGIQNIQYFGAGTRLSVL.

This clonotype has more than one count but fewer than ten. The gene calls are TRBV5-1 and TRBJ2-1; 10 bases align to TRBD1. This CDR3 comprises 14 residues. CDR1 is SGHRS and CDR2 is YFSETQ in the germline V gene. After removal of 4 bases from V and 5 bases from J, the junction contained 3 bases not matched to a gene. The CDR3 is CASSGGTGDNEQFF. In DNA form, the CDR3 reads TGCGCCAGCAGCGGGGGGACAGGGGACAATGAGCAGTTCTTC.

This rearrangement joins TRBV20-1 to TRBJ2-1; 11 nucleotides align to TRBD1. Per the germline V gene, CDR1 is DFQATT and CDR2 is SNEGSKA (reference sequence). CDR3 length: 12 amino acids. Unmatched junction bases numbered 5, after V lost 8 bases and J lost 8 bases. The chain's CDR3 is CSSGQGADEQFF. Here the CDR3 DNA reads TGCAGTTCAGGACAGGGGGCCGATGAGCAGTTCTTC.

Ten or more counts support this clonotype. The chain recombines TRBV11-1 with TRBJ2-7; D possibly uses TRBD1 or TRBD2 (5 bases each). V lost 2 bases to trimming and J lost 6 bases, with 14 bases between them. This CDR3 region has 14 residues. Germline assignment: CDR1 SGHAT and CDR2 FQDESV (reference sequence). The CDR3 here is CASSLFDRGSEQYF. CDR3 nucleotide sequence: TGTGCCAGCAGCTTATTCGATCGGGGCTCCGAGCAGTACTTC.

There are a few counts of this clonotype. The CDR3 coding sequence is TGCGCCAGCAGCCAAACCGGGCTCCAAGAGACCCAGTACTTC. It encodes CASSQTGLQETQYF. The gene calls are TRBV4-1 and TRBJ2-5; D call uncertain. Deletions cut 2 bases from V and 1 base from J, with 8 bases between. The germline V gene has CDR1 MGHRA and CDR2 YSYEKL. CDR3 length: 14 amino acids.

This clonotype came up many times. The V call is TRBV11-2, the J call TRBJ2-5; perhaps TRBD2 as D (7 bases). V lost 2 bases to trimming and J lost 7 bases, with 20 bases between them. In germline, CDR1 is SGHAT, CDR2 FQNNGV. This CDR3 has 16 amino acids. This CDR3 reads CASSLFIAGRGWTQYF. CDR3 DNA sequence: TGTGCCAGCAGCTTATTTATAGCGGGCAGGGGATGGACCCAGTACTTC.

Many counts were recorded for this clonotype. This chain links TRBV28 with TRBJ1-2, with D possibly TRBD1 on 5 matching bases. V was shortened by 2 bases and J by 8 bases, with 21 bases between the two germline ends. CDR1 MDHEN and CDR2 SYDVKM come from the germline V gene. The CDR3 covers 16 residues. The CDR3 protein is CASSLPTLTRHRGYTF. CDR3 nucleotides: TGTGCCAGCAGTTTACCCACACTTACCCGCCACAGGGGCTACACCTTC.

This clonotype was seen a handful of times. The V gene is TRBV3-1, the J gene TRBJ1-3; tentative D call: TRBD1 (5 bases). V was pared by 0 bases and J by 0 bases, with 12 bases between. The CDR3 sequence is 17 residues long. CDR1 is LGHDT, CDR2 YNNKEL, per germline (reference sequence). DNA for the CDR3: TGTGCCAGCAGCCAAGATGGGACCTCCAACTCTGGAAACACCATATATTTT. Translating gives CASSQDGTSNSGNTIYF.

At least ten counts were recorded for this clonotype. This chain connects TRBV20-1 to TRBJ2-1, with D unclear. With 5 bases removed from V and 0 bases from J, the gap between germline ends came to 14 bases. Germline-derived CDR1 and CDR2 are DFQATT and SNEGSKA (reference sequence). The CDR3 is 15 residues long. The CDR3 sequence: CSAPLVASSYNEQFF. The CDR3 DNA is TGCAGTGCTCCCCTGGTCGCTAGCTCCTACAATGAGCAGTTCTTC.

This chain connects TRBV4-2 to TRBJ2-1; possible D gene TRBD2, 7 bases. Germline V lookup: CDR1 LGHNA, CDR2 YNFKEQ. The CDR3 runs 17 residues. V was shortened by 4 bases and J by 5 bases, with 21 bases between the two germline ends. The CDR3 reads CASSREFTGGADNEQFF. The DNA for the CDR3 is TGTGCCAGCAGCCGAGAATTTACGGGGGGCGCGGACAATGAGCAGTTCTTC.

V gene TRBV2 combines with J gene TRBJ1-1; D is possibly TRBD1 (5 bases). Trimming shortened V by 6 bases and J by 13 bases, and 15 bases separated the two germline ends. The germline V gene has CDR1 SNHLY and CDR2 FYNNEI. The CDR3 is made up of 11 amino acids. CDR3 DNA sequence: TGTGCCAGCAGAGGCCCCCGGGACGATTTCTTT. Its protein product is CASRGPRDDFF.

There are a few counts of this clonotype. The CDR3 nucleotides are TGTGCCAGCACCCTACGGGGACAGGGAAACACCATATATTTT. This codes for CASTLRGQGNTIYF. This chain connects TRBV11-2 to TRBJ1-3; 7 bases match TRBD1. CDR3 length: 14 residues. The V and J ends lost 7 bases and 4 bases, in that order; junction bases with no gene match: 7. The germline gives CDR1 SGHAT, CDR2 FQNNGV. Looking up the rest from reference TRBV11-2 and TRBJ1-3 gives the full variable domain: EAGVAQSPRYKIIEKRQSVAFWCNPISGHATLYWYQQILGQGPKLLIQFQNNGVVDDSQLPKDRFSAERLKGVDSTLKIQPAKLEDSAVYLCASTLRGQGNTIYFGEGSWLTVV.

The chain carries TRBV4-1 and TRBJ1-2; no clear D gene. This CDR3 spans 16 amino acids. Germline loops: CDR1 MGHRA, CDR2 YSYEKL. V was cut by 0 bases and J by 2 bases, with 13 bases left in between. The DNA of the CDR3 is TGCGCCAGCAGCCAAGATCCCCAGGACGAGAACTATGGCTACACCTTC. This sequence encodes CASSQDPQDENYGYTF.

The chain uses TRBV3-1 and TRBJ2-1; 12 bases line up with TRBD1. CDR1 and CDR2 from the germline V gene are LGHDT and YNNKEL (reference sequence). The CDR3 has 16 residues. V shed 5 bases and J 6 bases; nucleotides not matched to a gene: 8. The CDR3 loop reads CASSYRPGQGANEQFF. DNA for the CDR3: TGTGCCAGCAGCTATCGACCGGGACAGGGGGCCAATGAGCAGTTCTTC.

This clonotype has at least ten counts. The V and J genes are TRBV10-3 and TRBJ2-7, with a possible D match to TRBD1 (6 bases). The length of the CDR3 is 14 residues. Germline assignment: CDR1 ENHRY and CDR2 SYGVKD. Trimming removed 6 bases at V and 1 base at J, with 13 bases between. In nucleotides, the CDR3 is TGTGCCATCAGCTCGGACAGATCGTCCTACGAGCAGTACTTC. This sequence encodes CAISSDRSSYEQYF.

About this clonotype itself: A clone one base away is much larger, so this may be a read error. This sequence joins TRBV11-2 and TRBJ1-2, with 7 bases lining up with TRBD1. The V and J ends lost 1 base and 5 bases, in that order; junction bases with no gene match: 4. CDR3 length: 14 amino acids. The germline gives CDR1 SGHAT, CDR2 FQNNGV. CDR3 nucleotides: TGTGCCAGCAGCTTAGTGCAGGGGGTATATGGCTACACCTTC. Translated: CASSLVQGVYGYTF.

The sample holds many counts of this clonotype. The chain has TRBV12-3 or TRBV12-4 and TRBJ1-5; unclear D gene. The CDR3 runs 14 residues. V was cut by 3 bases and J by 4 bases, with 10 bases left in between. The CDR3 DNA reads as TGTGCCAGCAGTTTCTCCAGGACTAATCAGCCCCAGCATTTT. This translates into CASSFSRTNQPQHF.

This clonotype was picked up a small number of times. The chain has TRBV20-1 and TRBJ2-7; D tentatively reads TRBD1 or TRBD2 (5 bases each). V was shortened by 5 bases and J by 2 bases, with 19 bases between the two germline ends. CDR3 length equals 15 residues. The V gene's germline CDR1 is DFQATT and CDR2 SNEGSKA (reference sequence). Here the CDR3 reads CSAGGSPDPTYEQYF. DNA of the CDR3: TGCAGTGCTGGGGGTAGTCCCGATCCCACCTACGAGCAGTACTTC.

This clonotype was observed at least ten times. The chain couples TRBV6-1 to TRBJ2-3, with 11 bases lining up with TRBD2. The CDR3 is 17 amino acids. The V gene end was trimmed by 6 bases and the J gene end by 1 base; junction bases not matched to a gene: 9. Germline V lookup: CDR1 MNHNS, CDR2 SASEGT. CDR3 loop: CASRGIAGGPGTDTQYF. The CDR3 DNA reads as TGTGCCAGCAGGGGGATAGCGGGGGGGCCGGGCACAGATACGCAGTATTTT.

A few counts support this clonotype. The CDR3 nucleotides are TGCGCCAGCAGCTTGGAACCCTCGGGCAATCAGCCCCAGCATTTT. It yields the protein CASSLEPSGNQPQHF. The chain has TRBV5-1 and TRBJ1-5; no firm D call. Trimming removed 0 bases at V and 2 bases at J, with 9 bases between. The CDR3 covers 15 residues. Germline values: CDR1 SGHRS, CDR2 YFSETQ.

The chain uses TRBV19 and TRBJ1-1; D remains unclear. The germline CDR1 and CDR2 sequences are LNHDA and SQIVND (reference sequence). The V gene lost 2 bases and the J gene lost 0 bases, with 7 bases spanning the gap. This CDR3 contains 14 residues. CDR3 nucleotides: TGTGCCAGTAGTATAAAATCTTTGAACACTGAAGCTTTCTTT. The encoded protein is CASSIKSLNTEAFF.

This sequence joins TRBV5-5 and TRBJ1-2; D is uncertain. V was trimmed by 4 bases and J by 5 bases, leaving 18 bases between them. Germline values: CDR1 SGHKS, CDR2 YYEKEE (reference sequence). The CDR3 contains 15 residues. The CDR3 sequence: CASSHYSQASYGYTF. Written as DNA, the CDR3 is TGTGCCAGCAGCCACTACTCTCAGGCATCTTATGGCTACACCTTC.